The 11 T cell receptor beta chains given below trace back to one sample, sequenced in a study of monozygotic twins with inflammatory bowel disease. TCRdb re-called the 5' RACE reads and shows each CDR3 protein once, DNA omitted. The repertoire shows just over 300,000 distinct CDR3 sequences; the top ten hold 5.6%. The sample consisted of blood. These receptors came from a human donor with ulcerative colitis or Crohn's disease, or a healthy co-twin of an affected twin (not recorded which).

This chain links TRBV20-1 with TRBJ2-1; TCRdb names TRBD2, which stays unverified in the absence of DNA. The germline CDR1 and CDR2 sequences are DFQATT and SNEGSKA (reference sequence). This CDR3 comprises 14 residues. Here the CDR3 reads CSAGRAGGNNEQFF.

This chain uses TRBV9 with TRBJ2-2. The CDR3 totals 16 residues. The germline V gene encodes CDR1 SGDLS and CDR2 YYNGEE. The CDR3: CASSEMAGGVAGELFF.

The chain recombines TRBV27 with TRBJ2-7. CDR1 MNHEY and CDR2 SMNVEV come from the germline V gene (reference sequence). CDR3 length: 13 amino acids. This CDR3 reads CASRGGDSYEQYF.

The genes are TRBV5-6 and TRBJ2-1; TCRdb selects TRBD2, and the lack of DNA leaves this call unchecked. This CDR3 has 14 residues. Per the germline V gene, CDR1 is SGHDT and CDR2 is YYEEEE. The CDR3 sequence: CASSRGGRGNEQFF.

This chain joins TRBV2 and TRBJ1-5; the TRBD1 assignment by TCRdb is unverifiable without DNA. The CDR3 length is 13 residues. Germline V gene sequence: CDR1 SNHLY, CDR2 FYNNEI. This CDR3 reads CASRSPGEQPQHF. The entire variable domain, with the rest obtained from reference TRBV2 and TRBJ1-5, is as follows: EPEVTQTPSHQVTQMGQEVILRCVPISNHLYFYWYRQILGQKVEFLVSFYNNEISEKSEIFDDQFSVERPDGSNFTLKIRSTKLEDSAMYFCASRSPGEQPQHFGDGTRLSIL.

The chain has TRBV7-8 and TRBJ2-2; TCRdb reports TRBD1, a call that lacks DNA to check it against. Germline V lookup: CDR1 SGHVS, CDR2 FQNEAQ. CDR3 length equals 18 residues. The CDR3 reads CASSQIRDRGVNTGELFF.

The CDR3 sequence: CASSLASGGGEKLFF. The chain links TRBV7-9 to TRBJ1-4; without DNA, the TCRdb call of TRBD1 cannot be checked. CDR1 SEHNR and CDR2 FQNEAQ come from the germline V gene (reference sequence). This CDR3 is built from 15 residues.

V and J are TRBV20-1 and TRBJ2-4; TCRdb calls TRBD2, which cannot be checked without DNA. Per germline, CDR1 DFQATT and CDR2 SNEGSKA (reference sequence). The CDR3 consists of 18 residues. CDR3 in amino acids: CSAPRPGGPPLAKNIQYF.

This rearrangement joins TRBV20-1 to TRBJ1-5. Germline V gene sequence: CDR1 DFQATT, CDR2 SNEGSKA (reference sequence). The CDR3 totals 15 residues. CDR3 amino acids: CSASNIGRENQPQHF.

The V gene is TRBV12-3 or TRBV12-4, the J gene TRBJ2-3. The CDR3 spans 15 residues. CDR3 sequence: CASSLVGLRTYTQYF.

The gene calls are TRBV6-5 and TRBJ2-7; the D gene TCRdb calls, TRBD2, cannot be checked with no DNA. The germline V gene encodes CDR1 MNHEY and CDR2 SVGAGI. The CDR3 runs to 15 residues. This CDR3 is CASSYSPSGGYEQYF.